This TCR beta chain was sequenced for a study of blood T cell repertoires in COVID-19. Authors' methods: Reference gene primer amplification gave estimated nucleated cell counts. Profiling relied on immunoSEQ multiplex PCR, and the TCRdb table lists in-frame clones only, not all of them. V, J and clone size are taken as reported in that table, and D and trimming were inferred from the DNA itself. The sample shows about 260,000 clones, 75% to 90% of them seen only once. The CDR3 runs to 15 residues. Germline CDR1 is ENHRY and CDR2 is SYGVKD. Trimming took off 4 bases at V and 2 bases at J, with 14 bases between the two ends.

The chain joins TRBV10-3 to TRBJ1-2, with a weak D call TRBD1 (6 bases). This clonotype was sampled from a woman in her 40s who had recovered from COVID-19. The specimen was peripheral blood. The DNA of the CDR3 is TGTGCCATCAGTGCCCCGGACAGCCTGAACTATGGCTACACCTTC. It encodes CAISAPDSLNYGYTF.